This T cell receptor beta chain was sequenced in a study of CD8+ T cells in alopecia areata. The treatment: oral pan-JAK inhibitor, 5-10 mg twice daily. It was cDNA, reverse transcribed from extracted RNA, that served as the sequencing template. Libraries were prepared by immunoSEQ multiplex PCR; TCRdb keeps only in-frame clonotypes and omits some of them. The sample yields some 88,000 clones, 44% seen once. The germline V gene has CDR1 SSHAT and CDR2 FNYEAQ (reference sequence). The length of the CDR3 is 15 residues. J lost 8 bases, V lost 8 bases, and 15 bases had no gene match. Sequences were derived from CD8+ T cells sorted from blood, sampled at week 24, from a patient treated with tofacitinib. The receptor was derived from a human donor with alopecia areata. The chain has TRBV7-7 and TRBJ2-1; TRBD2 matches 7 bases. CDR3 region: CASQVSGLGHDEQFF. Here the CDR3 DNA reads TGTGCCAGCCAGGTTAGCGGGTTAGGACACGATGAGCAGTTCTTC.